This T cell receptor (beta chain) was sequenced for a study of molecular identifiers for immune sequencing clone quantification. This clonotype appeared a few times. This may be a read error, as it is one base from a much larger clone. The DNA is left out, because the CDR3 cannot be placed on it with certainty; the CDR3 is given as TCRdb lists it. From germline, CDR1 is LGHDT and CDR2 YNNKEL (reference sequence). A total of 20 residues make up the CDR3, ends included. Libraries used about 18,000 to 1,000,000 sorted naive CD8 T cells and 10%, 30% or 50% RNA input. Generation of bulk TCR libraries relied on previously described methods and listed TCR primers. TCRdb re-called the PCR reads with MiXCR, one entry per CDR3 protein. The sample carries 55,000 to 75,000 distinct CDR3 sequences, about 18% recorded once.

Sequencing used naive CD8+ T cells from blood, with Jurkat cell RNA spiked in. Subset given: FACS-sorted CD8+CD4-CCR7+CD45RA+ naive T cells. The genes are TRBV3-1 and TRBJ2-1; whether TRBD2, the table's D call, matches the DNA was not checked. The clonotype was recovered from a human donor in good health. Some libraries in this study had Jurkat cell RNA spiked in. This CDR3 is CASSQGVVAGGSSSYNEQLF.